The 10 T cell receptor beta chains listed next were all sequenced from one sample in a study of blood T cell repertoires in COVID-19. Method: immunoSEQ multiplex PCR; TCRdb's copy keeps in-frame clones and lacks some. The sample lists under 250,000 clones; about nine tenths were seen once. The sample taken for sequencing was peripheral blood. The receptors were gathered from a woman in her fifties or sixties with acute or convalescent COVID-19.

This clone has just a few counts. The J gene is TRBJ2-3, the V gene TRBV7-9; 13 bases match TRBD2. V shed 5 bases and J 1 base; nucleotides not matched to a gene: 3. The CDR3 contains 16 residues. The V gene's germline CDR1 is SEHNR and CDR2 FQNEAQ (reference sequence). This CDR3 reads CASSPGLAGGTDTQYF. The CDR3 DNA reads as TGTGCCAGCAGCCCCGGACTAGCGGGAGGCACAGATACGCAGTATTTT.

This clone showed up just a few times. CDR3 bases: TGTGCCAGCAGTTTATTCCCGAACTATGGCTACACCTTC. Its translation is CASSLFPNYGYTF. The chain uses TRBV27 and TRBJ1-2, with no clear D. Germline loops: CDR1 MNHEY, CDR2 SMNVEV (reference sequence). The CDR3 spans 13 residues. V was trimmed by 1 base and J by 2 bases, leaving 5 bases between them.

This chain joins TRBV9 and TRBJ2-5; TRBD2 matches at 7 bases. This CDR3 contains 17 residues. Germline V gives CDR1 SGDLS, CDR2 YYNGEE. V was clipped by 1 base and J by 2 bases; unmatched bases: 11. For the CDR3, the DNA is TGTGCCAGCAGCGTAAGGATTTTGGCTAGCGGTCAAGAGACCCAGTACTTC. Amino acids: CASSVRILASGQETQYF.

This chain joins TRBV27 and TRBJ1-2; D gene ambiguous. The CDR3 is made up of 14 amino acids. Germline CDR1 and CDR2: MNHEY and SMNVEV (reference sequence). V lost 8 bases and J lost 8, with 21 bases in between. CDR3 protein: CASADRGAVEGYTF. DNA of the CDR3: TGTGCCAGCGCCGACCGGGGAGCGGTCGAGGGCTACACCTTC.

In DNA form, the CDR3 reads TGCGCCAGCAGCTTGGGACTAGTAATCACCGGGGAGCTGTTTTTT. Protein sequence: CASSLGLVITGELFF. The chain carries TRBV5-1 and TRBJ2-2; D perhaps matches TRBD2 (6 bases). The CDR3 is made up of 15 amino acids. Germline CDR1 and CDR2: SGHRS and YFSETQ. Deletions cut 0 bases from V and 4 bases from J, with 10 bases between.

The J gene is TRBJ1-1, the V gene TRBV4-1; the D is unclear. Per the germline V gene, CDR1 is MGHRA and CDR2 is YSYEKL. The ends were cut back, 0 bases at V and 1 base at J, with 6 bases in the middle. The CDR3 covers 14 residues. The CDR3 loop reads CASSQEPGNTEAFF. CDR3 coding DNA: TGCGCCAGCAGCCAAGAACCGGGGAACACTGAAGCTTTCTTT.

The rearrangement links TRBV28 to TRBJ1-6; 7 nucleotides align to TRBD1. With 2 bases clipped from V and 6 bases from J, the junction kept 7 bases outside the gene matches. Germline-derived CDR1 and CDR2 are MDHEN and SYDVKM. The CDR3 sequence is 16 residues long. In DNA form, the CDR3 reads TGTGCCAGCAGTTTAGGATCCAGGGGGGTTAATTCACCCCTCCACTTT. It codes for CASSLGSRGVNSPLHF. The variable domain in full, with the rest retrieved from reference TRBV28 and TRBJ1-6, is DVKVTQSSRYLVKRTGEKVFLECVQDMDHENMFWYRQDPGLGLRLIYFSYDVKMKEKGDIPEGYSVSREKKERFSLILESASTNQTSMYLCASSLGSRGVNSPLHFGNGTRLTVT.

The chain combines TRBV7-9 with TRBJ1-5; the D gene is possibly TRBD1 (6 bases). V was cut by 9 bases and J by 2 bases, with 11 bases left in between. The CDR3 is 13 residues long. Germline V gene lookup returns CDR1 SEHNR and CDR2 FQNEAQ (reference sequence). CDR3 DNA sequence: TGTGCCAGTCAGGGGAACCGCAATCAGCCCCAGCATTTT. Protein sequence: CASQGNRNQPQHF.

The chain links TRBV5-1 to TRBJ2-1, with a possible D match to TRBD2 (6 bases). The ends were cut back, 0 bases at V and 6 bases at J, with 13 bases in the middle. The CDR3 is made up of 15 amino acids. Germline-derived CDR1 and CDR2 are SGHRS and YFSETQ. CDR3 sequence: CASSLGLANINEQFF. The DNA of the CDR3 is TGCGCCAGCAGCTTGGGGCTAGCGAATATCAATGAGCAGTTCTTC. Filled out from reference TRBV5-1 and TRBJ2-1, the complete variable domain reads KAGVTQTPRYLIKTRGQQVTLSCSPISGHRSVSWYQQTPGQGLQFLFEYFSETQRNKGNFPGRFSGRQFSNSRSEMNVSTLELGDSALYLCASSLGLANINEQFFGPGTRLTVL.

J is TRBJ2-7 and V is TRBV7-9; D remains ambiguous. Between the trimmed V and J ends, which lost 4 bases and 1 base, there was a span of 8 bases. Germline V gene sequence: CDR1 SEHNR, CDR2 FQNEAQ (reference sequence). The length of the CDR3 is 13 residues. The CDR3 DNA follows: TGTGCCAGCAGCTCGACGGAGTCCTACGAGCAGTACTTC. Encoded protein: CASSSTESYEQYF.